In its sample, the clone carrying this TCR beta chain was seen once. TCRdb keeps only in-frame clones here, not all; method: immunoSEQ multiplex PCR. The repertoire has some 600,000 clones, around 96% of them found once; the top ten carry approximately 0.1%. CDR3 length equals 19 residues. This sample stems from a study of shared clonotypes between healthy human individuals. Naive CD8 cells lacked CD45RO and underwent positive selection for CCR7, leaving out terminally differentiated effector memory CD45RA+ cells. Material for sequencing was naive CD8+ T cells sorted from blood. This rearrangement joins TRBV21-1 to TRBJ2-7; the table's TRBD2 call for D was not verified on the DNA. TRBV21-1 is deemed a pseudogene. The source is a woman aged 30 to 39 in good health. The CDR3 DNA follows: TGTGCCAGCAGCAAAGGCAAGGGGGGGGTACCCCGGGGAATAGACGAGCAGTACTTC. It specifies CASSKGKGGVPRGIDEQYF.